This T cell receptor beta chain was identified in a study of T cell repertoires in cytomegalovirus infection. Findings and limits, study-wide: Cumulative public TCR beta family frequency identified carriers of CMV plus the relevant HLA.

This clonotype was seen ten or more times. Antigen unknown. One entry per CDR3 protein results from TCRdb running MiXCR on the reads. The profile covers some 300,000 distinct CDR3 sequences, with about 8.8% appearing a single time and more than 2.5% taken by the ten largest. Sequencing input: PBMCs. The receptor comes from a human donor in good health (CMV status not recorded). Some clones in this sample may be carry-over from other donors' samples.

CDR3 loop: CASSPPKLGVGKTEAFF. The CDR3 DNA is TGTGCCAGCAGCCCCCCCAAGCTAGGGGTGGGAAAGACTGAAGCTTTCTTT. This chain links TRBV7-9 with TRBJ1-1; D possibly corresponds to TRBD1 (5 bases). The germline V gene encodes CDR1 SEHNR and CDR2 FQNEAQ (reference sequence). Trimming took 5 bases from V and 5 from J, leaving 24 bases between them. The CDR3 length is 17 residues. Together with reference TRBV7-9 and TRBJ1-1, the CDR3 gives the full variable domain: DTGVSQNPRHKITKRGQNVTFRCDPISEHNRLYWYRQTLGQGPEFLTYFQNEAQLEKSRLLSDRFSAERPKGSFSTLEIQRTEQGDSAMYLCASSPPKLGVGKTEAFFGQGTRLTVV.